This T cell receptor gamma chain was obtained from a study of gamma-delta chains in newborns, infants, children (dated by TCRdb to between 2019 and 2020). Looking at the study overall: In the study title, it is stated that polyclonal expansion of innate gammadelta T cells is driven by microbial exposure immediately after birth. Right after human newborns were born, the researchers looked at the way microbial exposure shaped their populations of innate gammadelta T cells.

Trimming takes 2 bases off V and 6 bases off J; junction bases not matched to a gene: 1. The CDR3, cysteine through phenylalanine, is 15 amino acids long. The kept DNA is CDR3 alone, 45 bases in frame from the first base. CDR1 and CDR2, looked up from the germline V gene (reference sequence), are GITISATS and ISYDGTV. Sequencing took place on an Illumina MiSeq. For TCRdb, the public reads were processed anew by CATT, and duplicate DNA sequences were folded into one row. This sample has 1,500 or so gamma-chain clones in its table, and approximately 2.9% of those were observed once. More than 30% of the sample goes to the ten largest clones. Relative to its sample, this clone is medium-sized (0.01 to 0.1%). It has no known antigen specificity. No qualities accompany the bases; no much larger clone lies one base away. Different DNA sequences within this sample yield the same CDR3.

The receptor was isolated from a child who was a newborn, infant or young child, either healthy, febrile or measles-vaccinated (not recorded which). The sample taken for sequencing was blood. The chain joins TRGV9 to TRGJP. The CDR3 reads as follows: CALWEGELGKKIKVF. The DNA reads as follows: TGTGCCTTGTGGGAGGGAGAGTTGGGCAAAAAAATCAAGGTATTT.